Below, 8 T cell receptor beta chains from the same sample are listed, as sequenced in a study of CD8 T cells in Susac syndrome. A quantity of about 0.5 to 1 ug RNA underwent reverse transcription using random hexamers. Each CDR3 protein gets one entry after TCRdb re-called the immunoSEQ multiplex PCR reads with MiXCR. This sample has 150,000 to 200,000 distinct CDR3 sequences; around 94% occur once, and the top ten carry roughly 0.15%. Sequencing input: CD4+ T cells from PBMCs. All receptors come from a human donor in good health.

The CDR3 DNA follows: TGTGCCAGCAGATCCTCAAGGGACGGACTATTCTATGGCTACACCTTC. As protein: CASRSSRDGLFYGYTF. The chain recombines TRBV5-6 with TRBJ1-2; the D gene is possibly TRBD1 (5 bases). The V gene lost 5 bases and the J gene lost 4 bases, with 21 bases spanning the gap. Germline assignment: CDR1 SGHDT and CDR2 YYEEEE. CDR3 length equals 16 residues.

This chain uses TRBV15 with TRBJ1-5, with D uncertain. Germline CDR1 reads LNHNV; CDR2 reads YYDKDF (reference sequence). The ends were cut back, 0 bases at V and 5 bases at J, with 5 bases in the middle. This CDR3 has 13 amino acids. The CDR3 reads CATSRESDQPQHF. The CDR3 bases are TGTGCCACCAGCAGAGAAAGCGATCAGCCCCAGCATTTT.

The rearrangement links TRBV15 to TRBJ1-2; 8 bases match TRBD1. The junction had 5 bases not matched to a gene; V was cut back by 1 base and J by 4 bases. CDR3 length equals 15 residues. Per germline, CDR1 LNHNV and CDR2 YYDKDF (reference sequence). The CDR3 is CATSRAGQEIYGYTF. CDR3 sequence (DNA): TGTGCCACCAGCAGAGCGGGACAGGAGATCTATGGCTACACCTTC.

The rearrangement joins TRBV5-1 to TRBJ2-7; maybe TRBD1 (5 bases). Germline CDR1 reads SGHRS; CDR2 reads YFSETQ. Trimming stripped 9 bases from V and 2 bases from J, with 18 bases between. The CDR3 contains 14 residues. CDR3 region: CATQKDISTYEQYF. The CDR3 DNA follows: TGCGCCACCCAGAAGGACATTTCGACCTACGAGCAGTACTTC.

The chain has TRBV5-4 and TRBJ2-1, with 9 bases fitting TRBD1. V gave up 4 bases and J gave up 5 bases; unmatched junction bases: 7. CDR1 SGHNT and CDR2 YYREEE come from the germline V gene (reference sequence). The CDR3 has 15 amino acids. The CDR3 DNA reads as TGTGCCAGCAGCCCCGGACAGGGGAGGGACAATGAGCAGTTCTTC. Protein: CASSPGQGRDNEQFF.

This clonotype appeared a single time. This chain links TRBV20-1 with TRBJ2-7; D is unclear. The CDR3 has 12 amino acids. Germline V gene lookup returns CDR1 DFQATT and CDR2 SNEGSKA (reference sequence). The V end lost 6 bases, the J end lost 1 base, and 10 bases lay between the germline ends. The CDR3 spells CSATDRSYEQYF. The CDR3 coding sequence is TGCAGTGCCACTGACCGGTCCTACGAGCAGTACTTC.

This chain joins TRBV19 and TRBJ2-1; D is unclear. The CDR3 has 12 amino acids. V lost 6 bases and J 10 bases, leaving 13 bases between the germline ends. The germline CDR1 and CDR2 sequences are LNHDA and SQIVND (reference sequence). CDR3 DNA: TGTGCCAGTAGAAGTCGGAAAGGCGAGCAGTTCTTC. Translating it yields CASRSRKGEQFF.

This clonotype was counted a single time. The chain carries TRBV20-1 and TRBJ2-5; D is unresolved. The V gene's germline CDR1 is DFQATT and CDR2 SNEGSKA (reference sequence). The CDR3 covers 13 residues. Between the trimmed V and J ends, which lost 0 bases and 2 bases, there was a span of 7 bases. Written as DNA, the CDR3 is TGCAGTGCTAGAGATCAAACTCAAGAGACCCAGTACTTC. Protein sequence: CSARDQTQETQYF.